The 14 T cell receptor beta chains below were found in one sample sequenced in a study of cytomegalovirus exposure and HLA in healthy donors. The primer mix had 60 Vbeta and 13 Jbeta primers. Libraries were prepared by immunoSEQ multiplex PCR; TCRdb keeps only in-frame clonotypes and omits some of them. The table records about 160,000 clones, more than 60% of them present only once. What was sequenced was PBMCs. The receptors here all came from a man between 40 and 49 years old in good health and CMV-seronegative.

The chain combines TRBV5-4 with TRBJ1-1; D is perhaps TRBD1 (5 bases). The V end was cut by 4 bases, the J end by 1 base, with 11 bases between. This CDR3 region has 14 residues. Germline CDR1 is SGHNT and CDR2 is YYREEE (reference sequence). Written as DNA, the CDR3 is TGTGCCAGCAGCGTGGGACTCAAGAACACTGAAGCTTTCTTT. Amino acids: CASSVGLKNTEAFF. Filled out from reference TRBV5-4 and TRBJ1-1, the complete variable domain reads ETGVTQSPTHLIKTRGQQVTLRCSSQSGHNTVSWYQQALGQGPQFIFQYYREEENGRGNFPPRFSGLQFPNYSSELNVNALELDDSALYLCASSVGLKNTEAFFGQGTRLTVV.

This clone has a single count. The rearrangement uses TRBV11-2 and TRBJ1-4; D is undetermined. Germline lookup yields CDR1 SGHAT and CDR2 FQNNGV. Trimming pared 4 bases from V and 0 bases from J, leaving 12 bases between. CDR3 size: 16 residues. The CDR3 is CASSYGGGATNEKLFF. CDR3 DNA: TGTGCCAGCAGCTACGGTGGAGGAGCAACTAATGAAAAACTGTTTTTT.

In this sample, this clone turned up once. The V and J genes are TRBV2 and TRBJ1-5, with TRBD1 identical over 7 bases. Looked up from germline, CDR1 is SNHLY and CDR2 is FYNNEI. V was pared by 4 bases and J by 11 bases, with 11 bases of the junction left unmatched. The CDR3 runs 14 residues. The CDR3 protein is CASSGGTAGTTQHF. In nucleotides, the CDR3 is TGTGCCAGCAGTGGAGGGACAGCCGGCACGACCCAGCATTTT.

The rearrangement uses TRBV5-1 and TRBJ2-5; D may be TRBD1 (5 bases). CDR1 and CDR2 from the germline V gene are SGHRS and YFSETQ. This CDR3 spans 14 amino acids. V dropped 0 bases and J dropped 5 bases, with 11 bases sitting between them. Written as DNA, the CDR3 is TGCGCCAGCAGCTTGGCAGGGTTTGGGGAGACCCAGTACTTC. As protein: CASSLAGFGETQYF.

With regard to this clone: The junction and the germline gene differ at one end; a read error may be behind it. The chain couples TRBV9 to TRBJ2-1; D is perhaps TRBD2 (6 bases). CDR3 length: 14 amino acids. Germline CDR1 reads SGDLS; CDR2 reads YYNGEE. The CDR3, as DNA: TGTGCCAGCAGCGTCTGGGACTCCAACAATGAGCAGTTCTTC. It translates to CASSVWDSNNEQFF.

The chain couples TRBV9 to TRBJ2-3; 14 bases map to TRBD2. The CDR3 totals 16 residues. Germline V gives CDR1 SGDLS, CDR2 YYNGEE. J lost 5 bases, V lost 5 bases, and 7 bases had no gene match. This CDR3 reads CASSERLAGGLDTQYF. The CDR3, as DNA: TGTGCCAGCAGTGAAAGACTAGCGGGGGGGTTAGATACGCAGTATTTT.

The chain employs TRBV18 and TRBJ1-5; the match to TRBD1 covers 7 bases. Germline V CDR1 and CDR2: KGHSH, LQKENI. The junction had 8 bases not matched to a gene; V was cut back by 5 bases and J by 4 bases. The CDR3 sequence is 15 residues long. For the CDR3, the DNA is TGTGCCAGCTCATTCGACAGGGACCCTAATCAGCCCCAGCATTTT. Encoded protein: CASSFDRDPNQPQHF.

The chain couples TRBV5-6 to TRBJ2-2; D gene uncertain. Per germline, CDR1 SGHDT and CDR2 YYEEEE. V was trimmed by 2 bases and J by 6 bases, leaving 2 bases between them. CDR3 length: 11 amino acids. In nucleotides, the CDR3 is TGTGCCAGCAGCTTCTCCGGGGAGCTGTTTTTT. It specifies CASSFSGELFF.

V usage is TRBV11-3 and J usage is TRBJ2-3; D possibly corresponds to TRBD2 (6 bases). The V gene lost 1 base and the J gene lost 1 base, with 6 bases spanning the gap. CDR1 and CDR2 (germline): SGHNT, YENEEA. CDR3 length: 14 residues. The CDR3 DNA follows: TGTGCCAGCAGCTTAGCGGGGGGCACAGATACGCAGTATTTT. It is translated as CASSLAGGTDTQYF.

V gene TRBV28 combines with J gene TRBJ1-2; no definite D call. This CDR3 contains 12 residues. Deletions cut 6 bases from V and 2 bases from J, with 7 bases between. Germline lookup yields CDR1 MDHEN and CDR2 SYDVKM. This CDR3 is CASRAQNYGYTF. CDR3 in DNA: TGTGCCAGCAGGGCACAAAACTATGGCTACACCTTC.

This clone appeared once. The chain joins TRBV4-1 to TRBJ2-2; 7 bases line up with TRBD2. The germline CDR1 and CDR2 sequences are MGHRA and YSYEKL. The CDR3 has 13 residues. The junction had 2 bases not matched to a gene; V was cut back by 4 bases and J by 6 bases. CDR3 loop: CASSLAGAGELFF. CDR3 in DNA: TGCGCCAGCAGCCTTGCGGGGGCCGGGGAGCTGTTTTTT.

With regard to this clone: Relative to the germline gene, one junction end is altered; a read error may explain this. This rearrangement joins TRBV7-9 to TRBJ1-2, with D maybe TRBD1 (5 bases). Germline CDR1 reads SEHNR; CDR2 reads FQNEAQ (reference sequence). This CDR3 is 15 amino acids long. This CDR3 reads CSSSSPAGRGSGYTF. In DNA, the CDR3 is TGTTCCAGCAGCTCGCCGGCGGGGAGGGGATCTGGCTACACCTTC.

A few counts support this clone. This chain links TRBV27 with TRBJ1-1, with D uncertain. Trimming shortened V by 5 bases and J by 3 bases, and 13 bases separated the two germline ends. The CDR3 is made up of 14 amino acids. Germline V CDR1 and CDR2: MNHEY, SMNVEV (reference sequence). The CDR3 region is CASSNRPRDTEAFF. The CDR3 coding sequence is TGTGCCAGCAGTAACAGACCTCGAGACACTGAAGCTTTCTTT.

The chain couples TRBV2 to TRBJ2-2; 7 positions match TRBD1. The CDR3 length is 14 residues. Germline V gene data show CDR1 as SNHLY and CDR2 as FYNNEI. Trimming removed 6 bases from V and 10 bases from J; junction bases left unmatched: 11. The CDR3 sequence: CASRGTASRLELFF. CDR3 nucleotides: TGTGCCAGCAGGGGGACAGCCTCCCGCTTGGAGCTGTTTTTT.